These 9 T cell receptor beta chains were all obtained from the same sample, sequenced in a study of vaccination and CD4 T cells after COVID-19. Treatment meaning: roughly nine-day PBMC culture with coronavirus spike peptide pools or control peptides (ViraFEST assay). The Oncomine TCR Beta short-read assay generated sequence data from the DNA of cultured CD4+ T cells. One entry per CDR3 protein, called by TCRdb with MiXCR from the PCR reads. This sample has around 19,000 distinct CDR3 sequences, with less than 70% found just once. Antigen specificity for these receptors is unknown. Sequenced input: CD4+ T cells from blood, cultured in vitro. These receptors were taken from a human donor who had recovered from COVID-19.

This clonotype was found a few times. CDR3 loop: CSASPAKGGRDQPQHF. In DNA form, the CDR3 reads TGCAGTGCTAGTCCAGCAAAGGGGGGCAGAGATCAGCCCCAGCATTTT. The V gene is TRBV20-1, the J gene TRBJ1-5, with a tentative D call TRBD1 (6 bases). Germline CDR1 is DFQATT and CDR2 is SNEGSKA (reference sequence). The CDR3 is 16 amino acids. Trimming stripped 3 bases from V and 5 bases from J, with 20 bases between.

The chain has TRBV28 and TRBJ1-1; D is unresolved. V dropped 3 bases and J dropped 5 bases, with 4 bases sitting between them. The V gene's germline CDR1 is MDHEN and CDR2 SYDVKM. The CDR3 spans 11 residues. CDR3 residues: CASSLFTEAFF. CDR3 coding DNA: TGTGCCAGCAGTTTGTTTACTGAAGCTTTCTTT.

The rearrangement joins TRBV7-2 to TRBJ2-4; D is unclear. CDR1 and CDR2 (germline): SGHTA, FQGNSA. V dropped 5 bases and J dropped 1 base, with 9 bases sitting between them. The CDR3 loop spans 14 amino acids. CDR3 residues: CASSQMGAKNIQYF. Written as DNA, the CDR3 is TGTGCCAGCAGCCAGATGGGGGCCAAAAACATTCAGTACTTC.

The CDR3 is CASSTTDNYGYTF. CDR3 bases: TGTGCCAGTAGTACGACAGATAACTATGGCTACACCTTC. This chain uses TRBV19 with TRBJ1-2; possibly TRBD1 for D (5 bases). Germline V gene sequence: CDR1 LNHDA, CDR2 SQIVND (reference sequence). V gave up 4 bases and J gave up 1 base, with 7 bases separating them. The CDR3 has 13 amino acids.

This clonotype occurred a few times. The rearrangement joins TRBV2 to TRBJ2-2; D assignment may be TRBD1 or TRBD2 (6 bases each). The germline V gene encodes CDR1 SNHLY and CDR2 FYNNEI. V was cut by 3 bases and J by 5 bases, with 13 bases left in between. CDR3 length equals 15 residues. CDR3 in amino acids: CASSDGGAGTGELFF. In nucleotides, the CDR3 is TGTGCCAGCAGTGATGGGGGCGCGGGGACCGGGGAGCTGTTTTTT.

The V call is TRBV6-1, the J call TRBJ1-6; D possibly corresponds to TRBD1 (6 bases). Germline lookup yields CDR1 MNHNS and CDR2 SASEGT. Deletions cut 1 base from V and 10 bases from J, with 17 bases between. The CDR3 extends over 16 amino acids. The CDR3, as DNA: TGTGCCAGCAGTGAAGTCCCTCTTGGGGGCAGGTCACCCCTCCACTTT. It translates to CASSEVPLGGRSPLHF.

The rearrangement joins TRBV4-1 to TRBJ1-2; 9 nucleotides agree with TRBD1. Per germline, CDR1 MGHRA and CDR2 YSYEKL. The CDR3 runs 16 residues. After removal of 0 bases from V and 2 bases from J, the junction contained 4 bases not matched to a gene. CDR3 bases: TGCGCCAGCAGCCAAGATAGAGGACAGGGGAACTATGGCTACACCTTC. This translates into CASSQDRGQGNYGYTF.

The chain recombines TRBV7-9 with TRBJ2-2; no reliable D call. The ends were cut back, 5 bases at V and 3 bases at J, with 10 bases in the middle. Germline values: CDR1 SEHNR, CDR2 FQNEAQ (reference sequence). The CDR3 consists of 14 residues. The CDR3 reads CASSLGTHTGELFF. The CDR3 DNA is TGTGCCAGCAGCCTGGGCACCCACACCGGGGAGCTGTTTTTT.

For the CDR3, the DNA is TGCAGTGCTACGACAGGGGGGAACTCTGGGGCCAACGTCCTGACTTTC. Translated, it gives CSATTGGNSGANVLTF. The V and J genes are TRBV20-1 and TRBJ2-6, with 9 nucleotides matching TRBD1. CDR1 and CDR2 from the germline V gene are DFQATT and SNEGSKA (reference sequence). The CDR3 sequence is 16 residues long. V shed 4 bases and J 0 bases; nucleotides not matched to a gene: 4.